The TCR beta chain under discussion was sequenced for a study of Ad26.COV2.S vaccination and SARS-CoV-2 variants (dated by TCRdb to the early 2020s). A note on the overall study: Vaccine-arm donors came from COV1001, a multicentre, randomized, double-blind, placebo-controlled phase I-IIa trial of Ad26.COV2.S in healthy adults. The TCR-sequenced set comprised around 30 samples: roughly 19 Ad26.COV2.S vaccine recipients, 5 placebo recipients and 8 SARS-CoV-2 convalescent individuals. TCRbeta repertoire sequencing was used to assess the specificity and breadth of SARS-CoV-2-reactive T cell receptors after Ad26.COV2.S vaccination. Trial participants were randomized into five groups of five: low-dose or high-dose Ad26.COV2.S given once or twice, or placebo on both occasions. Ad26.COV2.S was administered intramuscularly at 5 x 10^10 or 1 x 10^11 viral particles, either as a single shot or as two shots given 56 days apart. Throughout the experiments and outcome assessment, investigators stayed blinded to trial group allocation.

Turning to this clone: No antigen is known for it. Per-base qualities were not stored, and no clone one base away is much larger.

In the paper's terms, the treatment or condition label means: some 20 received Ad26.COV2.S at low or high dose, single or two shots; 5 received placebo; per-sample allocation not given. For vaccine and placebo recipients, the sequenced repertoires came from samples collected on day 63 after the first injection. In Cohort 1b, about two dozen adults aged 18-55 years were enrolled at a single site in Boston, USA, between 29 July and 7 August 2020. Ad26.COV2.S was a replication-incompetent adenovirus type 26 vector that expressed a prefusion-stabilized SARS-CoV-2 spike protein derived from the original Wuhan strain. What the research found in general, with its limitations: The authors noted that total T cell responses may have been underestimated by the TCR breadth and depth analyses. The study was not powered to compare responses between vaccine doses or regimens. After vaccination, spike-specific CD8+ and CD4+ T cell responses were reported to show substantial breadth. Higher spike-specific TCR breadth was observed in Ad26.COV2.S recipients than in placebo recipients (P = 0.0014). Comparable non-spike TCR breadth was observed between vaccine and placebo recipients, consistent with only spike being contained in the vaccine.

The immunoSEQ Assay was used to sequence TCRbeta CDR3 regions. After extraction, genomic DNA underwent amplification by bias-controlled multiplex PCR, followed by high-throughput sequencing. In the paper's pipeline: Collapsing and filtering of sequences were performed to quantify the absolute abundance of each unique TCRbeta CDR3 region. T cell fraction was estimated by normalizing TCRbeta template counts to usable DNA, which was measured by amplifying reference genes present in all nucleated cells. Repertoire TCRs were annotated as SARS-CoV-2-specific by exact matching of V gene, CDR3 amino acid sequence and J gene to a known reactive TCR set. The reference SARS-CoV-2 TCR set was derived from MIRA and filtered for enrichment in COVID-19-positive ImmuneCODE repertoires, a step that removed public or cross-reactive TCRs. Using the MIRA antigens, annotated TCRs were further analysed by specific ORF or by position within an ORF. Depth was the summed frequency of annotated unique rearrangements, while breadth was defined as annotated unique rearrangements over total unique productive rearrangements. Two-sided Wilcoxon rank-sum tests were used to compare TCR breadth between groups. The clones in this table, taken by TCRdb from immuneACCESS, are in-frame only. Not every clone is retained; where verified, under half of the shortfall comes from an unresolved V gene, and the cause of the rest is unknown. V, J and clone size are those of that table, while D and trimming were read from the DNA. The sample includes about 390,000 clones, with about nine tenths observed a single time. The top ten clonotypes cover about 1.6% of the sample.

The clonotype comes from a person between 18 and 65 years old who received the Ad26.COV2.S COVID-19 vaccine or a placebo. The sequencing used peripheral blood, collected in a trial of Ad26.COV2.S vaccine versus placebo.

The CDR3 protein sequence reads: CASSQVGGSANEKLFF. The sequence in DNA is TGCGCCAGCAGCCAAGTAGGGGGTAGCGCTAATGAAAAACTGTTTTTT. The V gene is TRBV4-3 and the J gene is TRBJ1-4; a weak D assignment points to TRBD1 (6 bases agree). The CDR3 measures 16 amino acids from cysteine to phenylalanine. Here the CDR3 DNA is all that survives: 48 bases in frame from base 1. Trimming takes 1 base from V and 3 bases from J, and the germline ends sit 12 bases apart. Per the germline V gene, LGHNA is the CDR1 and YSLEER is the CDR2.